This TCR beta chain was captured in a study of cytomegalovirus exposure and HLA in healthy donors. Study information: Inside one of the first data releases sat about 85 million unique TCRs taken from HLA-typed donors.

Concerning this clone: Its antigen is unknown.

With 60 Vbeta and 13 Jbeta primers, the PCR was carried out. TCRdb's table, derived via immunoSEQ multiplex PCR, lists solely in-frame clones and lacks some. The sample includes some 84,000 clones, 78% of them seen just once. This CDR3 spans 15 amino acids. In germline, CDR1 is MRHNA, CDR2 SNTAGT. Trimming removed 4 bases from V and 6 bases from J; junction bases left unmatched: 10. General study points: The likely explanation for a cluster of highly shared sequence variants was sequencing artifact.

The chain couples TRBV6-4 to TRBJ2-3; TRBD2 matches at 7 bases. Input material: PBMCs. The source of this sequence is a male donor in good health and CMV-seropositive. In DNA, the CDR3 is TGTGCCAGCAGTGCCTCGGGACTACCAGGGGATACGCAGTATTTT. Its protein product is CASSASGLPGDTQYF.